Below are 22 T cell receptor beta chains sequenced from a single sample in a study of cytomegalovirus exposure and HLA in healthy donors. The PCR used 60 Vbeta and 13 Jbeta primers. Sequenced by immunoSEQ multiplex PCR; TCRdb stores in-frame clones only, minus some. The sample lists about 99,000 clones, 10% occurring once. Sample: PBMCs. These receptors were obtained from a man aged 35 to 55 in good health and CMV-seropositive.

This chain connects TRBV13 to TRBJ2-5, with D perhaps TRBD2 (7 bases). V gave up 3 bases and J gave up 5 bases, with 10 bases separating them. The CDR3 is 13 amino acids. Germline CDR1 is PRHDT and CDR2 is FYEKMQ (reference sequence). The DNA of the CDR3 is TGTGCCAGCAGCTTGAGGGGGGGGGAGACCCAGTACTTC. Its protein product is CASSLRGGETQYF.

The rearrangement joins TRBV7-9 to TRBJ2-6, with 9 bases lining up with TRBD1. Looked up from germline, CDR1 is SEHNR and CDR2 is FQNEAQ (reference sequence). The trim removed 4 bases at V and 4 bases at J, leaving 11 bases unmatched. CDR3 length: 18 amino acids. The DNA for the CDR3 is TGTGCCAGCAGCTCCCTATGGACAGGGGTAAAAGGGGCCAACGTCCTGACTTTC. Translation: CASSSLWTGVKGANVLTF.

V is TRBV9 and J is TRBJ2-1, with 7 bases lining up with TRBD2. Germline CDR1 and CDR2: SGDLS and YYNGEE. The V and J ends lost 6 bases and 1 base, in that order; junction bases with no gene match: 10. The CDR3 has 16 residues. The DNA of the CDR3 is TGTGCCAGCACCATCCAGCGGGACCCTTCCTACAATGAGCAGTTCTTC. Protein: CASTIQRDPSYNEQFF.

This clone has just a few counts. The CDR3 is CATSKPPTGLTYEQYF. The CDR3 bases are TGTGCCACCAGCAAACCTCCGACAGGGTTAACCTACGAGCAGTACTTC. This chain uses TRBV15 with TRBJ2-7; 7 bases agree with TRBD1. The length of the CDR3 is 16 residues. The V and J ends lost 4 bases and 2 bases, in that order; junction bases with no gene match: 11. Germline CDR1 reads LNHNV; CDR2 reads YYDKDF (reference sequence).

The chain links TRBV11-3 to TRBJ2-1, with a weak D call TRBD2 (6 bases). Germline assignment: CDR1 SGHNT and CDR2 YENEEA. The CDR3 loop spans 14 amino acids. The germline V and J ends were trimmed by 6 bases and 4 bases, with 13 bases remaining between them. The CDR3 sequence: CASSPLRGYNEQFF. DNA of the CDR3: TGTGCCAGCAGTCCCCTCCGGGGGTACAATGAGCAGTTCTTC.

This clone was found a few times. The chain couples TRBV16 to TRBJ2-2, with unresolved D. This CDR3 has 15 residues. CDR1 is KGHSY and CDR2 is FQNENV in the germline V gene. V shed 4 bases and J shed 0 bases, with 9 bases lying between them. The CDR3 DNA is TGTGCCAGCAGCCGAGCCAGCGCGAACACCGGGGAGCTGTTTTTT. Its translation is CASSRASANTGELFF.

CDR3: CASSQDRLLQGSTNEKLFF. The CDR3 DNA follows: TGCGCCAGCAGCCAAGATCGGCTTTTACAGGGATCAACTAATGAAAAACTGTTTTTT. This chain joins TRBV4-3 and TRBJ1-4, with D maybe TRBD1 (6 bases). The germline V gene has CDR1 LGHNA and CDR2 YSLEER. Trimming shortened V by 0 bases and J by 0 bases, and 17 bases separated the two germline ends. The CDR3 has 19 residues.

This clone came up a few times. The chain combines TRBV7-6 with TRBJ2-4, with 9 bases aligning to TRBD2. CDR3 size: 18 residues. The J segment lost 5 bases and the V segment lost 0 bases, leaving 11 bases of the junction unmatched. CDR1 and CDR2 (germline): SGHVS, FNYEAQ. The CDR3 sequence is CASSLARAGGFIENIQYF. CDR3 coding DNA: TGTGCCAGCAGCTTAGCAAGGGCGGGGGGGTTCATCGAAAACATTCAGTACTTC.

This clone was seen a handful of times. V usage is TRBV29-1 and J usage is TRBJ2-7; TRBD1 matches 8 bases. Germline CDR1 and CDR2: SQVTM and ANQGSEA. Trimming took 6 bases from V and 3 from J; bases not matched to a gene: 4. The CDR3 has 12 residues. CDR3 loop: CSVEDRVYEQYF. For the CDR3, the DNA is TGCAGCGTCGAGGACAGGGTCTACGAGCAGTACTTC.

The rearrangement links TRBV4-1 to TRBJ1-2; a possible D gene is TRBD1 (5 bases). This CDR3 contains 13 residues. V was cut by 4 bases and J by 9 bases, with 15 bases left in between. Per the germline V gene, CDR1 is MGHRA and CDR2 is YSYEKL. The CDR3 nucleotides read TGCGCCAGCAGCCGGGGGGTATTGGAAAGCTACACCTTC. The encoded protein is CASSRGVLESYTF.

This clone was detected a few times. The rearrangement uses TRBV2 and TRBJ2-1; 10 nucleotides agree with TRBD2. The germline gives CDR1 SNHLY, CDR2 FYNNEI. This CDR3 region has 14 residues. V shed 7 bases and J 8 bases; nucleotides not matched to a gene: 8. The CDR3: CASNGLADEDEQFF. The DNA of the CDR3 is TGTGCCAGCAATGGACTAGCGGACGAGGATGAGCAGTTCTTC.

The chain has TRBV7-9 and TRBJ2-5; no clear D. Germline loops: CDR1 SEHNR, CDR2 FQNEAQ (reference sequence). The CDR3 is 15 residues long. V was shortened by 0 bases and J by 2 bases, with 10 bases between the two germline ends. In nucleotides, the CDR3 is TGTGCCAGCAGCTTAGCGTGGGCCGCACAAGAGACCCAGTACTTC. The encoded protein is CASSLAWAAQETQYF.

This clone was recorded many times. The chain links TRBV6-4 to TRBJ2-2; D perhaps matches TRBD1 (6 bases). Trimming took off 2 bases at V and 3 bases at J, with 10 bases between the two ends. Germline CDR1 reads MRHNA; CDR2 reads SNTAGT. The CDR3 contains 15 residues. The chain's CDR3 is CASSDKAGDTGELFF. CDR3 DNA: TGTGCCAGCAGTGACAAGGCAGGGGACACCGGGGAGCTGTTTTTT.

This clone was seen more than once but under ten times. The chain joins TRBV4-2 to TRBJ1-2, with 12 bases identical to TRBD1. Per the germline V gene, CDR1 is LGHNA and CDR2 is YNFKEQ. The CDR3 sequence is 18 residues long. The V gene end was trimmed by 3 bases and the J gene end by 3 bases; junction bases not matched to a gene: 11. Here the CDR3 reads CASSQGQGAGVRDYGYTF. DNA for the CDR3: TGTGCCAGCAGCCAGGGACAGGGGGCCGGGGTGCGAGACTATGGCTACACCTTC.

The CDR3 protein is CASRSTGWETQYF. CDR3 bases: TGTGCCAGCAGGTCGACAGGTTGGGAGACCCAGTACTTC. The V and J genes are TRBV6-5 and TRBJ2-5; possible D gene TRBD1, 6 bases. Germline V gene lookup returns CDR1 MNHEY and CDR2 SVGAGI. This CDR3 comprises 13 residues. The V end lost 6 bases, the J end lost 5 bases, and 13 bases lay between the germline ends.

This clone turned up a few times. The CDR3 here is CASSIIETGGYGEQFF. CDR3 sequence (DNA): TGTGCCAGTAGTATAATAGAGACAGGGGGGTACGGTGAGCAGTTCTTC. V and J are TRBV19 and TRBJ2-1; 9 bases align to TRBD1. Per the germline V gene, CDR1 is LNHDA and CDR2 is SQIVND (reference sequence). This CDR3 is 16 amino acids long. V shed 2 bases, J shed 9 bases, and the junction held 11 bases outside the gene matches.

In this sample, this clone turned up a few times. The chain links TRBV5-6 to TRBJ2-7; D might be TRBD1 (5 bases). The V gene's germline CDR1 is SGHDT and CDR2 YYEEEE. The CDR3 totals 15 residues. Trimming took 2 bases from V and 1 from J, leaving 13 bases between them. CDR3 in DNA: TGTGCCAGCAGCTTAGGGTCAGGGTGGTCCTACGAGCAGTACTTC. Translation gives CASSLGSGWSYEQYF.

This clone was found a few times. The chain links TRBV4-1 to TRBJ2-6; 12 bases align to TRBD1. The germline gives CDR1 MGHRA, CDR2 YSYEKL. The CDR3 extends over 19 amino acids. V lost 1 base to trimming and J lost 2 bases; unmatched junction nucleotides: 6. CDR3 coding DNA: TGCGCCAGCAGCCAAGTGGCCGGGACAGGGGGCGCTGGGGCCAACGTCCTGACTTTC. Protein: CASSQVAGTGGAGANVLTF.

The J gene is TRBJ2-7, the V gene TRBV7-2; the D gene is possibly TRBD1 (5 bases). V was clipped by 1 base and J by 2 bases, with 9 bases between them. The CDR3 contains 14 residues. Germline values: CDR1 SGHTA, CDR2 FQGNSA. CDR3 sequence: CASSLGGATYEQYF. The CDR3 nucleotides read TGTGCCAGCAGCTTAGGTGGGGCGACCTACGAGCAGTACTTC. Looking up the rest from reference TRBV7-2 and TRBJ2-7 gives the full variable domain: GAGVSQSPSNKVTEKGKDVELRCDPISGHTALYWYRQSLGQGLEFLIYFQGNSAPDKSGLPSDRFSAERTGGSVSTLTIQRTQQEDSAVYLCASSLGGATYEQYFGPGTRLTVT.

The V and J genes are TRBV21-1 and TRBJ2-7; the table's D gene call, TRBD2, was not cross checked with the DNA. TRBV21-1 is termed a pseudogene. This CDR3 has 22 amino acids. CDR3: CASSKYSRRGTSGRAFEYEQYF. The CDR3 nucleotides read TGTGCCAGCAGCAAATATTCCCGGCGGGGGACTAGCGGGAGGGCCTTTGAGTACGAGCAGTACTTC.

The chain uses TRBV7-9 and TRBJ2-5; TRBD2 might be the D (5 bases). The germline V and J ends were trimmed by 1 base and 2 bases, with 14 bases remaining between them. The CDR3 sequence is 16 residues long. CDR1 is SEHNR, CDR2 FQNEAQ, per germline (reference sequence). As DNA, the CDR3 is TGTGCCAGCAGCTTAGTAGGAGACTATTTACAAGAGACCCAGTACTTC. This translates into CASSLVGDYLQETQYF.

The chain uses TRBV29-1 and TRBJ2-7; 11 nucleotides line up with TRBD2. Germline values: CDR1 SQVTM, CDR2 ANQGSEA. The V gene end was trimmed by 7 bases and the J gene end by 6 bases; junction bases not matched to a gene: 8. The CDR3 sequence is 13 residues long. CDR3 DNA sequence: TGCAGCGCTAATAGCGGGAGGGCTCTCGAGCAGTACTTC. This codes for CSANSGRALEQYF.